This TCR beta chain was found in a study of a mutant IDH1 vaccine in newly diagnosed glioma. Overall study results and limits: Pseudoprogression seemingly bore no relation to changes in top peripheral T cell clonotypes.

After removal of 4 bases from V and 5 bases from J, the junction contained 7 bases not matched to a gene. Germline loops: CDR1 MNHNY, CDR2 SVGAGI (reference sequence). This CDR3 is 15 amino acids long. The method was immunoSEQ multiplex PCR; TCRdb's version includes in-frame clones alone and lacks a portion of them. The sample records more than 25,000 clones, about 89% being singletons. Stated time point: week 5, during vaccination. The vaccine gave 300 ug of a 20-mer mutant IDH1 peptide subcutaneously per dose. As concerns this clone: What it recognizes is unknown.

The V gene is TRBV6-6, the J gene TRBJ1-4, with 7 bases lining up with TRBD1. The sequence was collected from a man aged 18-30 years with glioma. The source was PBMCs, collected from a glioma patient whose treatment included an IDH1 peptide vaccine. This CDR3 reads CASSWRQGGNEKLFF. For the CDR3, the DNA is TGTGCCAGCAGTTGGAGACAGGGCGGGAATGAAAAACTGTTTTTT.